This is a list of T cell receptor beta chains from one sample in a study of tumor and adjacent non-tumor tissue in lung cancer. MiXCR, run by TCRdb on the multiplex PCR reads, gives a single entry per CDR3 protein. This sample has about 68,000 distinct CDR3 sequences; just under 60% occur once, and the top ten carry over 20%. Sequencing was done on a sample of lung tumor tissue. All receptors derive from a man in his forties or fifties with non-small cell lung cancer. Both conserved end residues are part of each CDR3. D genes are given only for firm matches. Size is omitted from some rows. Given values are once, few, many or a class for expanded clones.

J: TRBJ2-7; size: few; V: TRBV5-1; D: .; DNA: TGCACCAGCAGTCGGTTTGGACTGAGCTACGAGCAGTACTTC; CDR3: CTSSRFGLSYEQYF
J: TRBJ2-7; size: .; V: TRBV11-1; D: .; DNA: TGTGTCAGCAGCTTAAGTGGCACCTACGAGCAGTACTTC; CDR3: CVSSLSGTYEQYF
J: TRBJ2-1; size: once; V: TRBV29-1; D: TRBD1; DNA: TGTAGCGTTGAAGGTTCGCAGGGGGCCCACAATGAGCAGTCCTTC; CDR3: CSVEGSQGAHNEQSF
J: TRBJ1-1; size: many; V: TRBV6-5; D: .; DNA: TGTGCCAGCAGTTACTCGAACACCAACACTGAAGCTTTCTTT; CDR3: CASSYSNTNTEAFF
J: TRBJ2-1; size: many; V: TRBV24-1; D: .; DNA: TGTGCCACCAGTGAACCTGACAGGAATGAGCAGTTCTTC; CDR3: CATSEPDRNEQFF
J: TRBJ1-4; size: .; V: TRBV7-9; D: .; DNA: TGTGCCAGCAGCCCGGCCCGGGGGACTAATGAAAAACTGTTTTTT; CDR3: CASSPARGTNEKLFF
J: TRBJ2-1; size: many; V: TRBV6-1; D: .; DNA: TGTGCCAGCAGTGGCTTGGGGGGCTCCTACAATGAGCAGTTCTTC; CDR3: CASSGLGGSYNEQFF
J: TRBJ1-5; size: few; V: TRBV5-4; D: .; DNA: TGTGCCAGCAGTTCTGCGGGTGGCGGTCAGCCCCAGCATTTT; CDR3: CASSSAGGGQPQHF
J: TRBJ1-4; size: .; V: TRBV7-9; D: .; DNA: TGTGCCAGCTGCTCATACCGGGGACCTAATGAAAAACTGTTTTTT; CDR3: CASCSYRGPNEKLFF
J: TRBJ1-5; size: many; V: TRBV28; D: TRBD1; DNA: TGTGCCAGCAGTCACCCAGGGGGGAATCAGCCCCAGCATTTT; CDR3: CASSHPGGNQPQHF
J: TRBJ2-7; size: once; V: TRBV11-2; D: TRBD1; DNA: TGTGCCAGCAGTTTAGGGGACAGTTCTTTCTACGAGCAGTACTTC; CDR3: CASSLGDSSFYEQYF
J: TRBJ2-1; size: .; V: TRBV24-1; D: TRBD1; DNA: TGTGCCACTCAAAGACAGGGCAATGAGCAGTTCTTC; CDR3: CATQRQGNEQFF
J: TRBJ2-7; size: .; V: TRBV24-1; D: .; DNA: TGTGCCACCCCGACTACACTCGAGCAGTACTTC; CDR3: CATPTTLEQYF
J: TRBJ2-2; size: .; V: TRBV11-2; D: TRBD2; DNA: TGTGCCAGCACCACAGCGGGGGGCTGCCTCACCGGGGTGCTGTTTTTT; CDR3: CASTTAGGCLTGVLFF
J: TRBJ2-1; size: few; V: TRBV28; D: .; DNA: TGTGCCAGCAGTCCCGAGACTAACCGGCAGTTCTTC; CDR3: CASSPETNRQFF
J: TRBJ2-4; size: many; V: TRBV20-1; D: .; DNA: TGCAGTGCTAGAGATCCACCCAGTGCCAAAAACATTCAGTACTTC; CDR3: CSARDPPSAKNIQYF
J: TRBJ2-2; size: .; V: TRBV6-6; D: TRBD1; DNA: TGTGCCAGCACCACTTTAACAGGGGGCACGACGAACGCCGGGGAGCTGTTTTTT; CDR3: CASTTLTGGTTNAGELFF
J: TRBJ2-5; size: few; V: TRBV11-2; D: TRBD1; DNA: TGTGCCAGCAGCTTAGTGCCCCTACAGGGGGCGGGGGAGACCCAGTATTTC; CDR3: CASSLVPLQGAGETQYF
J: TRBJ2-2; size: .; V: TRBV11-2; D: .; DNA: TGTGCCAGCAACTCCCTACAGGGTGCCGGGGAGCTGTTTTTT; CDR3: CASNSLQGAGELFF
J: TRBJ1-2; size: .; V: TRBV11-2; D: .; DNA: TGTACCAGCAGCGATCAACAGGGATTCTCTGGCTACACCTTC; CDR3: CTSSDQQGFSGYTF
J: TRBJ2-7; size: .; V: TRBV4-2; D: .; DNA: TGTGCCAGCAGCCAAGAGTCCGGTTTTGAGCAGTACTTC; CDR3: CASSQESGFEQYF
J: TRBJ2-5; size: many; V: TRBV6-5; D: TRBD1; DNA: TGTGCCAGCAGTACAGGGGTCCCAGAGACCCAGTACTTC; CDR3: CASSTGVPETQYF
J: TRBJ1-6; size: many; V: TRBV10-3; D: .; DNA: TGTGCCATCGCGGCAGGGAATAATTCACCCCTCCACTTT; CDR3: CAIAAGNNSPLHF
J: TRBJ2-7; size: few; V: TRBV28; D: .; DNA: TGTGCCAGCAGTTTAAAACTGGACAGAGCCTACGAGCAGTACTTC; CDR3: CASSLKLDRAYEQYF
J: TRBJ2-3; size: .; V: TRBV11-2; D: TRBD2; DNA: TGTGTCAGCAGCCCTGGACTAGCGAGAGATACGCGGTATTTT; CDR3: CVSSPGLARDTRYF